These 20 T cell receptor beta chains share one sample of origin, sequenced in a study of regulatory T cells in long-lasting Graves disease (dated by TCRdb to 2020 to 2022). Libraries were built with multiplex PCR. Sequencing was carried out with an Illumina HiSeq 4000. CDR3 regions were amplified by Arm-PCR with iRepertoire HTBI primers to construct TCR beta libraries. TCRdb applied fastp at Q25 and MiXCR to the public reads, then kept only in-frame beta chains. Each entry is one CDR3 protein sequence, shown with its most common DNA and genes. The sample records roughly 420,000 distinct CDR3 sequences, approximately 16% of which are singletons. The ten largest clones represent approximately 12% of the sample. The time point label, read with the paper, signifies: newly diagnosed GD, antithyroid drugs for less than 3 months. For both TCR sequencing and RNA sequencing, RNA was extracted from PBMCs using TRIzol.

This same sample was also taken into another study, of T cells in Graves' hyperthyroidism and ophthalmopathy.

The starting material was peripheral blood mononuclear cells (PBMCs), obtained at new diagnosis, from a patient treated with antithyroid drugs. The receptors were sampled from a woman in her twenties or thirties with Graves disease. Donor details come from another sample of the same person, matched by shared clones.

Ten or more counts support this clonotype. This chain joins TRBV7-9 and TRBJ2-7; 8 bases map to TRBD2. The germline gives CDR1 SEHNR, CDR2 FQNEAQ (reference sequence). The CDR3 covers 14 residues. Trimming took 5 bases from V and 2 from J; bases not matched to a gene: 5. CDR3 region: CASSRSGEAYEQYF. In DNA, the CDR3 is TGTGCCAGCAGCCGTAGCGGGGAAGCCTACGAGCAGTACTTC.

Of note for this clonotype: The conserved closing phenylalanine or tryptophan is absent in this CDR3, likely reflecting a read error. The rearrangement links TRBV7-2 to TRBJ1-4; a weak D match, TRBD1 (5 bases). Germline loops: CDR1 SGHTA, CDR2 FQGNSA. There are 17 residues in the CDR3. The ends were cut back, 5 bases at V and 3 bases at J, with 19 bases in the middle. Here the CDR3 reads CASSPGGGEVPNEKLFL. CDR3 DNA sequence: TGTGCCAGCAGCCCCGGCGGGGGGGAGGTACCTAATGAAAAACTGTTTCTT.

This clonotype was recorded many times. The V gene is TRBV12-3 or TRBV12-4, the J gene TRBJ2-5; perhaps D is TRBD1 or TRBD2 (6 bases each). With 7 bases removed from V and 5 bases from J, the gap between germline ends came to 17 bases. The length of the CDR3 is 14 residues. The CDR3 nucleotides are TGTGCCAGCATTGGGGGCGGGACTTGGGAGACCCAGTACTTC. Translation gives CASIGGGTWETQYF.

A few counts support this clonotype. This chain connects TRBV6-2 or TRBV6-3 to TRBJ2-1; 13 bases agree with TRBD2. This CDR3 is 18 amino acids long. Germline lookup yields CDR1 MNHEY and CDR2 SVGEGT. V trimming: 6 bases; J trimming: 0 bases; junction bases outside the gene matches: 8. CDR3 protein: CASRPTSGRLSSYNEQFF. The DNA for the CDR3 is TGTGCCAGCAGACCGACTAGCGGGAGGCTTAGCTCCTACAATGAGCAGTTCTTC.

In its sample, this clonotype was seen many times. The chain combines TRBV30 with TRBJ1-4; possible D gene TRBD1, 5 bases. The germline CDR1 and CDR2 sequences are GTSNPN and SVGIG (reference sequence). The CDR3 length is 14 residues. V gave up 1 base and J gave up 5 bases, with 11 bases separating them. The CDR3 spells CAWSELTVNEKLFF. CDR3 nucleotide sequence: TGTGCCTGGAGTGAGTTGACAGTAAATGAAAAACTGTTTTTT.

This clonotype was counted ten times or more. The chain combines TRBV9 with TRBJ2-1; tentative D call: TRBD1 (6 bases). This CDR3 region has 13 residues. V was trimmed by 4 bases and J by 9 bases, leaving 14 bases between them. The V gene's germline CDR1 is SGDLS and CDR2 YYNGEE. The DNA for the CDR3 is TGTGCCAGCAGCCCCCGGACAGCAGCTGAGCAGTTCTTC. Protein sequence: CASSPRTAAEQFF.

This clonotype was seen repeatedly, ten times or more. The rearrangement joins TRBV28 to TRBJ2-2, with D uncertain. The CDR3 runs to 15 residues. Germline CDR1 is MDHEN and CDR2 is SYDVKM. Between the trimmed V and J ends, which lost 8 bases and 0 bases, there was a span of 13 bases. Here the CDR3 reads CASGPPITNTGELFF. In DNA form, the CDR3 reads TGTGCCAGCGGTCCGCCCATAACGAACACCGGGGAGCTGTTTTTT.

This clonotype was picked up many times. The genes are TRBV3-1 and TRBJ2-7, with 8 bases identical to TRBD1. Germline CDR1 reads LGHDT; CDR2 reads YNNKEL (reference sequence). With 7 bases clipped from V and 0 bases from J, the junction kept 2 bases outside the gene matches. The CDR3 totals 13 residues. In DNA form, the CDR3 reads TGTGCCAGCATGGACAGGGACTCCTACGAGCAGTACTTC. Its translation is CASMDRDSYEQYF.

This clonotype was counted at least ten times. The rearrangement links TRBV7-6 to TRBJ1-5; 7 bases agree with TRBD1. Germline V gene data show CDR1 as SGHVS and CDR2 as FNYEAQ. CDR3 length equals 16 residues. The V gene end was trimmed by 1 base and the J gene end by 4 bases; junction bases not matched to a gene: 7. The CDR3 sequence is CASSLGSPGGNQPQHF. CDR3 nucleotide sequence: TGTGCCAGCAGCTTAGGTTCGCCAGGGGGAAATCAGCCCCAGCATTTT.

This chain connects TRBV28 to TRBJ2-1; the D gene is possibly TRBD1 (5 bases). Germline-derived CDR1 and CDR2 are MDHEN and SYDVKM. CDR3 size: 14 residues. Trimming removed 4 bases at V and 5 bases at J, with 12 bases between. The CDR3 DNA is TGTGCCAGCAGTTCTGACTTCAGGGACAATGAGCAGTTCTTC. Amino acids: CASSSDFRDNEQFF.

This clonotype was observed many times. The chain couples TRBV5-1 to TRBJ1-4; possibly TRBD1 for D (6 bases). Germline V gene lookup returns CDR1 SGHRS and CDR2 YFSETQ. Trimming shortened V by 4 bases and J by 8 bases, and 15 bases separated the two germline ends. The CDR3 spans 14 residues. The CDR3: CASSQDRGREKLFF. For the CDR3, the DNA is TGCGCCAGCAGCCAGGACAGAGGGCGAGAAAAACTGTTTTTT.

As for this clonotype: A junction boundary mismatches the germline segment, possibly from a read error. The CDR3 spells CASSLDQGRNSRLHF. CDR3 sequence (DNA): TGCGCCAGCAGCTTGGATCAGGGGCGTAATTCACGCCTCCACTTT. The chain links TRBV5-1 to TRBJ1-6, with a weak D call TRBD1 (6 bases). CDR1 and CDR2 (germline): SGHRS, YFSETQ. The CDR3 loop spans 15 amino acids.

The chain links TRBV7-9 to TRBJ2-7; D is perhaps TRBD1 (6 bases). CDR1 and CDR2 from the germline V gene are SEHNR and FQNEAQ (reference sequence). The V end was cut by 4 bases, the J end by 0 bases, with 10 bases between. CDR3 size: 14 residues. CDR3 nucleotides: TGTGCCAGCAGCTCCCCGGACAGCTCCTACGAGCAGTACTTC. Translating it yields CASSSPDSSYEQYF.

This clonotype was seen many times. The CDR3 nucleotides are TGTGCCAGCAGTTTGGACCCGGGCTATGGCTACACCTTC. This gives the protein CASSLDPGYGYTF. The chain uses TRBV12-3 or TRBV12-4 and TRBJ1-2; D is unresolved. V lost 3 bases and J lost 4, with 9 bases in between. The CDR3 contains 13 residues.

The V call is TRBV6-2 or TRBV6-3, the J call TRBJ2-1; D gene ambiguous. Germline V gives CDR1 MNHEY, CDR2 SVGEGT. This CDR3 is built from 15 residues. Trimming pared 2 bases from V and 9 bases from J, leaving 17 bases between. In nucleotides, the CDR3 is TGTGCCAGCAGTTACCTTCCCCAACAAAGAGGTGAGCAGTTCTTC. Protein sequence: CASSYLPQQRGEQFF.

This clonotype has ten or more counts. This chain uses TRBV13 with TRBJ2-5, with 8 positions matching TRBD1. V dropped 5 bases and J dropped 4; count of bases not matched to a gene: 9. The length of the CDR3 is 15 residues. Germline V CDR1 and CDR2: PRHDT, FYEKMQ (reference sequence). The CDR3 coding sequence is TGTGCCAGCAGCGGTACAGGGGGGAGTTTAGAGACCCAGTACTTC. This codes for CASSGTGGSLETQYF.

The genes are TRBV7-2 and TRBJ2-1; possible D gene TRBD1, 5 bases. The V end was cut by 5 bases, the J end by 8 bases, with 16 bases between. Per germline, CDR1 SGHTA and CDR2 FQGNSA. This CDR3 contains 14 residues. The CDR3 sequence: CASSPQGRWDEQFF. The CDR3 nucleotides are TGTGCCAGCAGCCCCCAGGGCCGGTGGGATGAGCAGTTCTTC.

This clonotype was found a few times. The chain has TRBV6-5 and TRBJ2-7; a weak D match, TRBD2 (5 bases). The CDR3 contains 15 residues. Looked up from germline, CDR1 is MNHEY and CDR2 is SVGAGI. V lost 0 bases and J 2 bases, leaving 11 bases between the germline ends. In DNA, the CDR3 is TGTGCCAGCAGTTACTCCGGGGAGAAGACCTACGAGCAGTACTTC. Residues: CASSYSGEKTYEQYF.

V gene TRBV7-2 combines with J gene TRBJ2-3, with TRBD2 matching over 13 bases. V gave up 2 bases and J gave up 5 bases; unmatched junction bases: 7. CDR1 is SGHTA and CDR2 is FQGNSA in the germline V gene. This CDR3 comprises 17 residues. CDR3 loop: CASSLKTSGRAVDTQYF. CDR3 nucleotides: TGTGCCAGCAGCTTAAAAACTAGCGGGAGGGCGGTAGATACGCAGTATTTT. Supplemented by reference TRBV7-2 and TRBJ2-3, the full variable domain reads GAGVSQSPSNKVTEKGKDVELRCDPISGHTALYWYRQSLGQGLEFLIYFQGNSAPDKSGLPSDRFSAERTGGSVSTLTIQRTQQEDSAVYLCASSLKTSGRAVDTQYFGPGTRLTVL.

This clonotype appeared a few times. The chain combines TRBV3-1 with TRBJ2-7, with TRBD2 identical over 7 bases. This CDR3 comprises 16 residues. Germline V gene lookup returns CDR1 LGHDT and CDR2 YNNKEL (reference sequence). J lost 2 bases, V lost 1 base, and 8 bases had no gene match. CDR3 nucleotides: TGTGCCAGCAGCCAAGCCGGGGGGATGCGGCCCTACGAGCAGTACTTC. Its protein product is CASSQAGGMRPYEQYF.